This T cell receptor (beta chain) originates from a study of cytomegalovirus exposure and HLA in healthy donors. Primers included in the PCR were 60 Vbeta and 13 Jbeta primers. Assay: immunoSEQ multiplex PCR; the TCRdb copy retains only in-frame clones and omits some. This sample carries more than 95,000 clones, around a tenth of them seen once, and the ten largest clones take 5.8%. Germline V lookup: CDR1 SGHAT, CDR2 FQDESV (reference sequence). V was pared by 2 bases and J by 2 bases, with 11 bases of the junction left unmatched. The CDR3 covers 17 residues. About this clone: The antigen is undetermined.

Findings of the study overall: Clonal expansion was found to be greater in HLA-associated TCR beta chains than in equally common others in a later analysis. Most TCRs appeared rarely, but some public TCRs recurred in many donors. In an earlier analysis, about 87% or about 30%: the productive usage of most TCR beta V segments. A later analysis linked a missense DCLRE1C variant to TCR beta V- and J-gene trimming.

Source material: PBMCs. This chain links TRBV11-1 with TRBJ1-1, with 7 bases lining up with TRBD1. This receptor was taken from a man aged 35-49 years in good health and CMV-seropositive. The CDR3 bases are TGTGCCAGCAGCTTAATCGCCGGGACAGTCGTTAACACTGAAGCTTTCTTT. Translating gives CASSLIAGTVVNTEAFF.